A single TCR beta chain is shown here with its context. The antigen it recognizes is unknown. No base quality information exists; no much larger clone differs at one position. The germline ends are 11 bases apart after V is trimmed by 5 bases and J by 4 bases. In the germline V gene, CDR1 corresponds to MDHEN and CDR2 to SYDVKM. From the cysteine up to the phenylalanine, the CDR3 has a length of 13 residues. The read is trimmed to its CDR3 DNA, 39 bases read in frame from base 1. This sample stems from a study of shared T cell receptors in the human thymus (dated by TCRdb to about 2021). Context from the whole study: The study examined how self-reactive, shared T-cell receptor alpha chains are generated in the human thymus.

The protocol used for the library was the immunoSEQ multiplex PCR assay. This is the immuneACCESS table as TCRdb keeps it, with only in-frame sequences that have V and J called. A part of the clones is gone; compared with another copy, unresolved V genes explain less than half, and the rest is unexplained. For this sample the table gives over 650,000 clones, of which more than 70% were detected only once. 0.0094% of the sample rests with the top ten. Another study also made use of these data, one on human thymus T cells. The second study, in turn, reports: In Finland, the donors were immunologically healthy infants who were having open corrective cardiac surgery for congenital heart defects. The thymus tissue came from surgical resects taken out during corrective cardiac surgery. Usage of V and J gene segments appeared to be biased in both the thymic and the peripheral blood repertoires. The related research found that thymic TCR repertoires overlapped highly between unrelated individuals. The study used fewer than ten infant thymus samples plus four related peripheral blood samples to characterize TCR alpha and beta repertoires. The cohort included six male and a couple of female infants, with donor ages spanning 7 to 244 days. Thymocytes were freed from the tissue by mechanical means and kept at -70 degrees C as pellets of roughly 9.5-31 million cells. A QIAsymphony instrument was used to extract genomic DNA from frozen cell pellets. The immunoSEQ multiplex PCR assay was used to amplify the TCRB and TCRAD loci from a standardized quantity of quality-controlled genomic DNA. The V(D)J region was spanned by amplicons of a length sufficient to cover the CDR3 and to identify V and J genes. The amplicons were sequenced on an Illumina platform via the commercial immunoSEQ service. Corrections for primer bias and sequencing errors followed previously described methods, while TCRAD and TCRB definitions were based on the IMGT database. immunoSEQ Analyzer 3.0 and VDJTools were used for repertoire analysis, which covered basic statistics, V/J segment usage, diversity estimates, rarefaction and pairwise overlap. Diversity was estimated with Chao1, ChaoE, Efron-Thisted, Shannon and inverse Simpson indices, and also on datasets down-sampled to the smallest sample. Repertoire overlap was assessed by strict matching of CDR3 nucleotide sequence, V gene and J gene, and clustering was done by Jaccard-based multidimensional scaling. Thymus samples yielded on average about 810,000 unique TCRB clonotypes, compared with around 84,000 from blood samples.

The TCR was taken from a boy in the first two years of life with a congenital heart defect. Donor details come from another sample of the same person, matched by shared clones. What was sequenced was thymocytes. Recombination linked TRBV28 to TRBJ2-5; too little of a D gene remains to name it. The CDR3 reads CASSLEAPETQYF. The nucleotide sequence reads as follows: TGTGCCAGCAGTCTTGAGGCCCCAGAGACCCAGTACTTC.